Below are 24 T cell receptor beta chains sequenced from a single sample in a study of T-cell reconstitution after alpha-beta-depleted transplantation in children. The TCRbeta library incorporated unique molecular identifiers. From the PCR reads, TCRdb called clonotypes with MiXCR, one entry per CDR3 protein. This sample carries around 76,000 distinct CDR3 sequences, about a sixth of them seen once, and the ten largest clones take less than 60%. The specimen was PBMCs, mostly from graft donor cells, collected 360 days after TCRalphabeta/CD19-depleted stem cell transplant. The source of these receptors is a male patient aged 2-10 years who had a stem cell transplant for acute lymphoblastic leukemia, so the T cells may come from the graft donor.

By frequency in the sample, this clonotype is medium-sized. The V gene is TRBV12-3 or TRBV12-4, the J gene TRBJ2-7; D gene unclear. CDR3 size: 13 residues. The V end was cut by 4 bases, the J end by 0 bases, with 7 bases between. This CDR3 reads CASSSPLSYEQYF. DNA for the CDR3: TGTGCCAGCAGTTCTCCTCTCTCCTACGAGCAGTACTTC.

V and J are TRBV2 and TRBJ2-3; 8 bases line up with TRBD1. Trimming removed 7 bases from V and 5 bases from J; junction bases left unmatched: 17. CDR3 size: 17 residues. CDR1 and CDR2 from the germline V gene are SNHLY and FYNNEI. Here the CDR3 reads CASIPTRRDRFGDTQYF. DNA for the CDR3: TGTGCCAGCATCCCAACCCGCCGGGACAGGTTTGGAGATACGCAGTATTTT. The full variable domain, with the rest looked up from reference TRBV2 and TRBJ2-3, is EPEVTQTPSHQVTQMGQEVILRCVPISNHLYFYWYRQILGQKVEFLVSFYNNEISEKSEIFDDQFSVERPDGSNFTLKIRSTKLEDSAMYFCASIPTRRDRFGDTQYFGPGTRLTVL.

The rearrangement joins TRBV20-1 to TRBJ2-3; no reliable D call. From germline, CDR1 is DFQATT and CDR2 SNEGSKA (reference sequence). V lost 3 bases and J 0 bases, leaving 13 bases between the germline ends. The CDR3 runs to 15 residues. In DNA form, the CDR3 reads TGCAGTGCTAGTAACGGGCAGCTTAGCACAGATACGCAGTATTTT. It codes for CSASNGQLSTDTQYF.

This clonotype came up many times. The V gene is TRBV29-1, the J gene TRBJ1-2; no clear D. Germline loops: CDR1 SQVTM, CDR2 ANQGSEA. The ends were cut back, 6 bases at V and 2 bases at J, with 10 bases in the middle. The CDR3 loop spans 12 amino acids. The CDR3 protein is CSVWLGNYGYTF. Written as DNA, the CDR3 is TGCAGCGTATGGTTAGGAAACTATGGCTACACCTTC. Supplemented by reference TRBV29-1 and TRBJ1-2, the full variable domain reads SAVISQKPSRDICQRGTSLTIQCQVDSQVTMMFWYRQQPGQSLTLIATANQGSEATYESGFVIDKFPISRPNLTFSTLTVSNMSPEDSSIYLCSVWLGNYGYTFGSGTRLTVV.

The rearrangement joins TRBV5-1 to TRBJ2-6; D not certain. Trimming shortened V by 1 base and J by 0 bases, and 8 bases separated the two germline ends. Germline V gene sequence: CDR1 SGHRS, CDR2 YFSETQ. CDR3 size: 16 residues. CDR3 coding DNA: TGCGCCAGCAGCTTGCCAGGTCTCTCTGGGGCCAACGTCCTGACTTTC. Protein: CASSLPGLSGANVLTF.

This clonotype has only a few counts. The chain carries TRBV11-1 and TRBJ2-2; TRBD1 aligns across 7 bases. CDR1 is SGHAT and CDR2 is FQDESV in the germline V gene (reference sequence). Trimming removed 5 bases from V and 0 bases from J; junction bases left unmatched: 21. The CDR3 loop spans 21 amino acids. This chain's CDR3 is CASSKYSYITGDNANTGELFF. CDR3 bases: TGTGCCAGCAGCAAATATAGCTATATTACAGGGGACAACGCGAACACCGGGGAGCTGTTTTTT. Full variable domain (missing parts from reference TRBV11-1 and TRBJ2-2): EAEVAQSPRYKITEKSQAVAFWCDPISGHATLYWYRQILGQGPELLVQFQDESVVDDSQLPKDRFSAERLKGVDSTLKIQPAELGDSAMYLCASSKYSYITGDNANTGELFFGEGSRLTVL.

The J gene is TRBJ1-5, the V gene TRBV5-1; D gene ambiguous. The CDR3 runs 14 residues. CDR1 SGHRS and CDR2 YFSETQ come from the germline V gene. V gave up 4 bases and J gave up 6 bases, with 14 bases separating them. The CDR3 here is CASSLSGIGQPQHF. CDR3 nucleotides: TGCGCCAGCAGCCTGTCGGGAATAGGTCAGCCCCAGCATTTT. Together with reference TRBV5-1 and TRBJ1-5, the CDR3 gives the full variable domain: KAGVTQTPRYLIKTRGQQVTLSCSPISGHRSVSWYQQTPGQGLQFLFEYFSETQRNKGNFPGRFSGRQFSNSRSEMNVSTLELGDSALYLCASSLSGIGQPQHFGDGTRLSIL.

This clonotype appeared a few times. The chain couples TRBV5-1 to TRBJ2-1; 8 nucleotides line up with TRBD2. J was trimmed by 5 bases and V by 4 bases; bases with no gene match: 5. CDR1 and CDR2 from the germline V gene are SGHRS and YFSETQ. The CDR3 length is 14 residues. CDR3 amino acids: CASSPGLVDNEQFF. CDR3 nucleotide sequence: TGCGCCAGCAGCCCGGGACTAGTCGACAATGAGCAGTTCTTC. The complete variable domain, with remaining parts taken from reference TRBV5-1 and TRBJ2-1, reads KAGVTQTPRYLIKTRGQQVTLSCSPISGHRSVSWYQQTPGQGLQFLFEYFSETQRNKGNFPGRFSGRQFSNSRSEMNVSTLELGDSALYLCASSPGLVDNEQFFGPGTRLTVL.

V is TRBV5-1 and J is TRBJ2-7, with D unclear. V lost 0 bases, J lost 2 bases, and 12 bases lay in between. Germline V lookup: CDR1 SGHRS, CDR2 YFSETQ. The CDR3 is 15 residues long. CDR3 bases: TGCGCCAGCAGCTTGGATGGCCACCCACCCTACGAGCAGTACTTC. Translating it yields CASSLDGHPPYEQYF.

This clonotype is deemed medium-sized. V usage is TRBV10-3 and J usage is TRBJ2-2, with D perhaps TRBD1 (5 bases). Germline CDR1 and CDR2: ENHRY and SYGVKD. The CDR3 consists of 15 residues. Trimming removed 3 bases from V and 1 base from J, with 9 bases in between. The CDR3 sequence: CAISDRAKNTGELFF. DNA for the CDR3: TGTGCCATCAGTGACAGGGCGAAGAACACCGGGGAGCTGTTTTTT.

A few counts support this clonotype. This CDR3 reads CASSQGTRQETQYF. The CDR3 DNA reads TGCGCCAGCAGCCAAGGGACTAGGCAAGAGACCCAGTACTTC. The chain couples TRBV5-1 to TRBJ2-5, with 8 bases fitting TRBD2. CDR3 length equals 14 residues. The V and J ends lost 4 bases and 2 bases, in that order; junction bases with no gene match: 4. Germline CDR1 and CDR2: SGHRS and YFSETQ.

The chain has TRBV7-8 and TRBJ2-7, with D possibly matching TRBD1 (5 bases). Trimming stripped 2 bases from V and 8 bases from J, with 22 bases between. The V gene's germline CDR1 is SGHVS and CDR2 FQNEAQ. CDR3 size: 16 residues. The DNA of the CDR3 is TGTGCCAGCAGCTTACCAGGGCCCGCGATGGTTTCGAAGCAGTACTTC. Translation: CASSLPGPAMVSKQYF. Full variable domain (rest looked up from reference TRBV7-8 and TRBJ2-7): GAGVSQSPRYKVAKRGQDVALRCDPISGHVSLFWYQQALGQGPEFLTYFQNEAQLDKSGLPSDRFFAERPEGSVSTLKIQRTQQEDSAVYLCASSLPGPAMVSKQYFGPGTRLTVT.

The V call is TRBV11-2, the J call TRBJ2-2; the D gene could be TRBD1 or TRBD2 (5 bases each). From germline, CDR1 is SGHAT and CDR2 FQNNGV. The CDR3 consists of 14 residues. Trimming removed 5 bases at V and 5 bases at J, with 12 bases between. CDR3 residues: CASSLRWGTGELFF. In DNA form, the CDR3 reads TGTGCCAGCAGCCTCAGGTGGGGGACCGGGGAGCTGTTTTTT.

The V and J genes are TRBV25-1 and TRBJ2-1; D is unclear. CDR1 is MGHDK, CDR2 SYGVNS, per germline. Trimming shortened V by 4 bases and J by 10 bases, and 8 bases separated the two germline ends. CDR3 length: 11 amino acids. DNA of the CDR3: TGTGCCAGCAGTGTTAGGCGGGAGCAGTTCTTC. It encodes CASSVRREQFF. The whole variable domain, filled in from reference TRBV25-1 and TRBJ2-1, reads EADIYQTPRYLVIGTGKKITLECSQTMGHDKMYWYQQDPGMELHLIHYSYGVNSTEKGDLSSESTVSRIRTEHFPLTLESARPSHTSQYLCASSVRREQFFGPGTRLTVL.

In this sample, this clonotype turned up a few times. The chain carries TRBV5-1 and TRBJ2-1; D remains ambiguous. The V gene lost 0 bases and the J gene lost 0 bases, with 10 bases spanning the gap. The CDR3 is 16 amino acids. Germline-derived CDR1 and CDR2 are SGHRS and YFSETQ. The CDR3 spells CASSLATQISYNEQFF. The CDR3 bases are TGCGCCAGCAGCTTGGCCACACAGATCTCCTACAATGAGCAGTTCTTC.

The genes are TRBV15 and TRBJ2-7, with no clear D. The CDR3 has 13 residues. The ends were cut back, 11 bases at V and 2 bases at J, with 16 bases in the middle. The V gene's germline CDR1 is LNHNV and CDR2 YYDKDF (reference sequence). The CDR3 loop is CAPGISLTYEQYF. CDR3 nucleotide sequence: TGTGCCCCTGGGATCAGTTTAACCTACGAGCAGTACTTC.

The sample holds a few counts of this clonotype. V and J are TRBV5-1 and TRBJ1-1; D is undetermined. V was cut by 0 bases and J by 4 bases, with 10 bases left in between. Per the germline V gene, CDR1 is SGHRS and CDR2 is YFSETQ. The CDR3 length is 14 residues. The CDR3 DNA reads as TGCGCCAGCAGCTTGGAACATCCTCTCACTGAAGCTTTCTTT. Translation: CASSLEHPLTEAFF.

CDR3 nucleotides: TGCGCCAGCAGCCAAGGGGACAGGAGGGTGCCGAGCGGGGAGCTGTTTTTT. Protein sequence: CASSQGDRRVPSGELFF. This chain uses TRBV4-1 with TRBJ2-2; 8 nucleotides match TRBD1. V lost 1 base to trimming and J lost 7 bases; unmatched junction nucleotides: 11. The CDR3 runs to 17 residues. Germline V gene sequence: CDR1 MGHRA, CDR2 YSYEKL.

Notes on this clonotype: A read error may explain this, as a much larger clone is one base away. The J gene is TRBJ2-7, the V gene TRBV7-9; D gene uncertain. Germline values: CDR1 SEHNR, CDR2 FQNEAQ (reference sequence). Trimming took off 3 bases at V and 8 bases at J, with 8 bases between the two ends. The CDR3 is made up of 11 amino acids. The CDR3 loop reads CASSLLRQQYF. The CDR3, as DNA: TGTGCCAGCAGCTTGCTCCGACAGCAGTACTTC. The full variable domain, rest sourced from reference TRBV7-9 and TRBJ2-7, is DTGVSQNPRHKITKRGQNVTFRCDPISEHNRLYWYRQTLGQGPEFLTYFQNEAQLEKSRLLSDRFSAERPKGSFSTLEIQRTEQGDSAMYLCASSLLRQQYFGPGTRLTVT.

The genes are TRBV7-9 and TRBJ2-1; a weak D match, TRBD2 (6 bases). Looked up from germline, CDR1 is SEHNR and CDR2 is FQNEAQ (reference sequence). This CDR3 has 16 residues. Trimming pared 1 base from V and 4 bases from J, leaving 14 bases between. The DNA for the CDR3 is TGTGCCAGCAGCTTAGATGGAGGGCCTGGTTACAATGAGCAGTTCTTC. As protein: CASSLDGGPGYNEQFF.

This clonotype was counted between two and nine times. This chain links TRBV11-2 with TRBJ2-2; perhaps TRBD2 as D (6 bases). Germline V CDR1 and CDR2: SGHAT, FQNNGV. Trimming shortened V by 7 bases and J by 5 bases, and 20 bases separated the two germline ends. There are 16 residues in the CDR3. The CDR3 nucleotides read TGTGCCAGCACCCCCCTCGGGACTTCAAGAACCGGGGAGCTGTTTTTT. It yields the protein CASTPLGTSRTGELFF.

CDR3 coding DNA: TGCGCCAGCAGCCCGGTGTGGGACAGAGTAACCGGGGAGCTGTTTTTT. This sequence encodes CASSPVWDRVTGELFF. J is TRBJ2-2 and V is TRBV5-1; 7 nucleotides agree with TRBD1. V was clipped by 4 bases and J by 5 bases; unmatched bases: 11. This CDR3 comprises 16 residues. CDR1 and CDR2 from the germline V gene are SGHRS and YFSETQ.

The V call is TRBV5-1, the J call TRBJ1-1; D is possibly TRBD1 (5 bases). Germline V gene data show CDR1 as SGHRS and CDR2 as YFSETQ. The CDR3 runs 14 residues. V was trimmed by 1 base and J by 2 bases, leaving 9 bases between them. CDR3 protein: CASSLWGRNTEAFF. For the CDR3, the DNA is TGCGCCAGCAGCTTGTGGGGGAGAAACACTGAAGCTTTCTTT.

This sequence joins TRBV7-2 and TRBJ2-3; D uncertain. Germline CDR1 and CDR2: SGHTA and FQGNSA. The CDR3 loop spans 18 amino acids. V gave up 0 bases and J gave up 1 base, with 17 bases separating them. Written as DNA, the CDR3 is TGTGCCAGCAGCTTAGCCCCTCTAGGATGGGTCGGCACAGATACGCAGTATTTT. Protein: CASSLAPLGWVGTDTQYF.